The T cell receptor (beta chain) under discussion was sequenced for a study of T cell responses to AZD1222 COVID-19 vaccine. Germline trimming cut 1 base from V and 4 bases from J; bases unmatched to any gene: 5. In germline, CDR1 is SGHRS, CDR2 YFSETQ. The CDR3 totals 16 residues. The repertoire was sequenced with immunoSEQ multiplex PCR; TCRdb's copy has only in-frame clones and lacks some. The profile shows 100,000 or so clones, approximately 90% of them singletons. The chain is built from TRBV5-1 and TRBJ2-1; 10 bases match TRBD2. The sequence came from an adult in good health. Sequenced material: peripheral blood, taken on day 0 of AZD1222 vaccination. This chain's CDR3 is CASSLMASGRYNEQFF. Here the CDR3 DNA reads TGCGCCAGCAGCTTGATGGCTAGCGGGAGATACAATGAGCAGTTCTTC.